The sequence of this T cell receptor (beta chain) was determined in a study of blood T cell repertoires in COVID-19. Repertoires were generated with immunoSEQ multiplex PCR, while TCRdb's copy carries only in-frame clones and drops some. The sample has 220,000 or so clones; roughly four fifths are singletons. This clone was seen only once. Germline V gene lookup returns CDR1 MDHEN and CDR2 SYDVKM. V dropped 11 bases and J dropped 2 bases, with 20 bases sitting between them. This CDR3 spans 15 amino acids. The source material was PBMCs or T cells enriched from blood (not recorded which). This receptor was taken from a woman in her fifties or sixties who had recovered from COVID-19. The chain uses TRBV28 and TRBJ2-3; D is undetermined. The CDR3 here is CAVGQEKLATDTQYF. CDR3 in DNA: TGTGCCGTTGGGCAGGAAAAACTCGCCACAGATACGCAGTATTTT. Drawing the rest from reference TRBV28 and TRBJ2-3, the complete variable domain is DVKVTQSSRYLVKRTGEKVFLECVQDMDHENMFWYRQDPGLGLRLIYFSYDVKMKEKGDIPEGYSVSREKKERFSLILESASTNQTSMYLCAVGQEKLATDTQYFGPGTRLTVL.